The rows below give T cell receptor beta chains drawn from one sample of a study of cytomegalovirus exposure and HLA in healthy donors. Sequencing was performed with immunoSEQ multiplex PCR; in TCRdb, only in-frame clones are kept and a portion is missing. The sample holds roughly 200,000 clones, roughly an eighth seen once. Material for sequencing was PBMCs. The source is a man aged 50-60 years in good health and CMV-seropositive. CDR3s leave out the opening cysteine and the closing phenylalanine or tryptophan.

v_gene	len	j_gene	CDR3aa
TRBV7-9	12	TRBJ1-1	ASSSPERAAEAF
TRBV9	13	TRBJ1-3	ASSADQGPGNTIY
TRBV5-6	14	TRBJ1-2	ASSLTQGGRIYGYT
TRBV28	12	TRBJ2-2	ASSSTGGTGELF
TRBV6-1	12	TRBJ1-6	ASRGSSYNSPLH
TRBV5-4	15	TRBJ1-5	ASSRGPTTFSNQPQH
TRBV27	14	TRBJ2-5	ASSPYLTSGGETQY
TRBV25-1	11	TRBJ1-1	ASGRGSNTEAF
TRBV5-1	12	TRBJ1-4	ASSLGQGDEKLF
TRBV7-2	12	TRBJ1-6	ASSLSSYNSPLH
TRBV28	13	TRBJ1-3	ASSSSGTVGNTIY
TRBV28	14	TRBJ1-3	ASSSLEGQVGNTIY
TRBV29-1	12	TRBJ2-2	SVVEFSNTGELF
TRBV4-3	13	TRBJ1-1	ASSQSGVPDTEAF
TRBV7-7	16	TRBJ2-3	ASSPVASGGGGTDTQY
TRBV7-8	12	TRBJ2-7	ASNSRRVPYEQY
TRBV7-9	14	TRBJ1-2	ASSLDRAGQLYGYT
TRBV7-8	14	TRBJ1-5	ASSFGQGEGNQPQH
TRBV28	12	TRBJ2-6	ASSIQNGANVLT
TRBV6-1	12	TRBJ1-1	ASSRQIMNTEAF
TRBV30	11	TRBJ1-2	AWSVQQGAGYT
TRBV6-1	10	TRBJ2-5	ASSLGQKTQY
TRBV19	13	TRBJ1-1	ASSPQGRLNTEAF
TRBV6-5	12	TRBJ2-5	ASSIPGAEETQY
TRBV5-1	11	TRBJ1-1	ASSLSGGTEAF
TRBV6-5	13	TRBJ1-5	ASRLGQAINQPQH
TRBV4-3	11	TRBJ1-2	ASSRGTVYGYT
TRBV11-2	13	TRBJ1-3	ASSLGQFSGNTIY
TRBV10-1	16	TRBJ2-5	ATTRQGRLPLRQETQY
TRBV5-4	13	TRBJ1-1	ASSLYPGLNTEAF
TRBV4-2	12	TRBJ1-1	ASSQMTGTTEAF
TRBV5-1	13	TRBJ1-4	ASSRDRGENEKLF
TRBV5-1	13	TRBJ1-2	ASSLGGQRNYGYT
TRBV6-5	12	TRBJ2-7	ASSYGQGTNEQY
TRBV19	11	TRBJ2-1	ASTQGVLGEQF
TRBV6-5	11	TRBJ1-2	ASSLQGWWGYT
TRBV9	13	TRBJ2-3	ASSVGHASTDTQY
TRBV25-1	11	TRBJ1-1	ASSRTGWGEAF
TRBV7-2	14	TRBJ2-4	ASSIDYGQIKNIQY
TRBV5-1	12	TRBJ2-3	ASSMGQSPDTQY